This TCR beta chain is from a study of blood T cell repertoires in COVID-19. Study background: Sources were T cells, B-cell-depleted T cells, or PBMCs; the material itself was cDNA or gDNA.

The study assigned cohorts using participant-reported clinical history. Recovered status in Cohort 3 required two negative PCRs, clearance, or symptom resolution. Germline loops: CDR1 MDHEN, CDR2 SYDVKM. V lost 2 bases and J lost 4, with 15 bases in between. The CDR3 is 16 residues long. Data came from immunoSEQ multiplex PCR; TCRdb stores just in-frame clones and leaves some out. The sample holds approximately 350,000 clones, around four fifths seen once. The rearrangement joins TRBV28 to TRBJ1-3; the D gene is possibly TRBD1 (6 bases). Sequencing used PBMCs or T cells enriched from blood (not recorded which). The receptor was derived from a woman in her forties or fifties who had recovered from COVID-19. CDR3 amino acids: CASSLLTGLGGNTIYF. Here the CDR3 DNA reads TGTGCCAGCAGTTTACTTACAGGGTTAGGAGGAAACACCATATATTTT.